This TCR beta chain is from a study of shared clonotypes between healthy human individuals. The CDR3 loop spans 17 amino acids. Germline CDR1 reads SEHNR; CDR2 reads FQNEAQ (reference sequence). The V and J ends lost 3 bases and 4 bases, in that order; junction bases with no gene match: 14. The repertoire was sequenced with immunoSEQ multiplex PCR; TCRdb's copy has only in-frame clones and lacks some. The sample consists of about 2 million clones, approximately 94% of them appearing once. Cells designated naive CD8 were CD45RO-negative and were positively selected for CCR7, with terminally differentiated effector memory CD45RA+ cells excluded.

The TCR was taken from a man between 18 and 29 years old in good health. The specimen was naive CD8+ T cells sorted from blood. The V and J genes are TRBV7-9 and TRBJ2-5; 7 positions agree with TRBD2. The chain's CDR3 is CASSLVVGAGSTETQYF. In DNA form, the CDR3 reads TGTGCCAGCAGCTTGGTAGTGGGAGCGGGATCGACAGAGACCCAGTACTTC.